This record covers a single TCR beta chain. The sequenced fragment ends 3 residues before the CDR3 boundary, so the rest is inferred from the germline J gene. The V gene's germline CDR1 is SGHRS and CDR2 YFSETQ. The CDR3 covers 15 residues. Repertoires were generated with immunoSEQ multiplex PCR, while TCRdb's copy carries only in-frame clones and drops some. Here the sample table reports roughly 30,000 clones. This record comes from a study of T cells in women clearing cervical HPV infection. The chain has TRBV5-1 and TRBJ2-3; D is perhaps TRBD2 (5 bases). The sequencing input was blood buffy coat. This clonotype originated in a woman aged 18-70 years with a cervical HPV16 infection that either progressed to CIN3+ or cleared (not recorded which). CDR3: CASSFTGDSNQPQYF. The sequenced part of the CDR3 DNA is TGCGCCAGCAGCTTTACCGGGGATAGCAATCAGCCG.